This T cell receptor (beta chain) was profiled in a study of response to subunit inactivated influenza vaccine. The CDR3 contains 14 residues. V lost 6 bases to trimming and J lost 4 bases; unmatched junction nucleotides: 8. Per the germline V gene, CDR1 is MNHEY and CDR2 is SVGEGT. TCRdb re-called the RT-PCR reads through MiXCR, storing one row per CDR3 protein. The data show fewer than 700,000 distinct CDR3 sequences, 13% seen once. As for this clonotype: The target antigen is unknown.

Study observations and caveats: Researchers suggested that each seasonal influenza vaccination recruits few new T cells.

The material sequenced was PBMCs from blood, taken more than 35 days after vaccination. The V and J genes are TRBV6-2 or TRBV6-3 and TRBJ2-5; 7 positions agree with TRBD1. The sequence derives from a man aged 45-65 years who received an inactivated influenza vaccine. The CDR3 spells CASRTGQVLETQYF. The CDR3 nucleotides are TGTGCCAGCAGAACCGGACAGGTATTAGAGACCCAGTACTTC.